This T cell receptor beta chain was profiled in a study of blood T cell repertoires in COVID-19. Deletions cut 3 bases from V and 4 bases from J, with 27 bases between. Germline V CDR1 and CDR2: LNHDA, SQIVND (reference sequence). This CDR3 has 20 residues. Methods used by the authors: Estimates of nucleated cell counts were drawn from the amplification of reference gene primers. Clones were read by immunoSEQ multiplex PCR, and TCRdb kept only the in-frame ones, dropping some. V and J calls and clone size are given by that table; D and trimming were obtained from the DNA. This table holds about 71,000 clones, roughly 82% found once.

The receptor comes from a woman of 80 years or more with active or convalescent COVID-19. The rearrangement joins TRBV19 to TRBJ2-2; D remains unclear. Sequencing input: peripheral blood. The CDR3 coding sequence is TGTGCCAGTAGTATTCCCACCTCGTTCGCCGGAGTGTCGGCCACCGGGGAGCTGTTTTTT. Translating it yields CASSIPTSFAGVSATGELFF.